Listed below are T cell receptor beta chains from one sample, sequenced in a study of shared clonotypes between healthy human individuals. Data came from immunoSEQ multiplex PCR; TCRdb stores just in-frame clones and leaves some out. This sample has millions of clones, with about 94% found just once. Material: naive CD8+ T cells sorted from blood. The receptor source for this set is a man younger than 35 in good health. Each CDR3 is given with its conserved first and last residue. Each record gives: J gene, V gene, D gene, clone size, CDR3 DNA, CDR3 protein. The D gene is left open where the match is weak. The size field is filled for only some rows; it gives once, few, many or a size class.

>TRBJ2-7|TRBV7-3|-|-
TGTGCCAGCAGCCCCACCCGGGAATGTGCGGGGCCAACTAAGGAGCAGTACTTC
CASSPTRECAGPTKEQYF
>TRBJ2-5|TRBV6-5|-|-
TGTGCCAGCAGTTACTCTTCGACTAACCTACAAGAGACCCAGTACTTC
CASSYSSTNLQETQYF
>TRBJ1-3|TRBV27|-|-
TGTGCCAGCAGACCGGACGGTGGCTCTGGAAACACCATATATTTT
CASRPDGGSGNTIYF
>TRBJ1-5|TRBV2|TRBD1|-
TGTGCCAGCAGGGACAGGGCAAATCAGCCCCAGCATTTT
CASRDRANQPQHF
>TRBJ2-3|TRBV2|-|-
TGTGCCAGCAGTGATGTGGGAGGTTCCACAGATACGCAGTATTTT
CASSDVGGSTDTQYF
>TRBJ2-6|TRBV7-6|-|-
TGTGCCAGCGCCTATTCTGGGGCCAACGTCCTGACTTTC
CASAYSGANVLTF
>TRBJ2-7|TRBV27|-|-
TGTGCCAGCAGTTTAACAGTGTCCTACGAGCAGTACTTC
CASSLTVSYEQYF
>TRBJ2-7|TRBV13|-|-
TGTGCCAGCAGCCGATCCGGCACTGAGCAGTACTTC
CASSRSGTEQYF
>TRBJ2-7|TRBV9|-|-
TGTGCCAGCAGCGTAGGGGTGGGGTCCTACGAGCAGTACTTC
CASSVGVGSYEQYF
>TRBJ2-1|TRBV5-1|-|-
TGCGCCAGCAGTCGCGGTGATGAGCAGTTCTTC
CASSRGDEQFF
>TRBJ2-2|TRBV19|TRBD2|-
TGTGCCAGTACCACGGTGGGGGGGACCGGGGAGCTGTTTTTT
CASTTVGGTGELFF
>TRBJ1-2|TRBV4-3|TRBD1|-
TGCGCCAGCAGCGAGAAGGGCGAGGGACAGGGGAATGGCTACACCTTC
CASSEKGEGQGNGYTF
>TRBJ2-3|TRBV29-1|-|-
TGCAGCGTTTCGGGAGTCCCCTCCCATACGCAGTATTTT
CSVSGVPSHTQYF
>TRBJ1-2|TRBV7-2|-|-
TGTGCCAGCAGCTTAGACGGACCCGACCCTAACTATGGCTACACCTTC
CASSLDGPDPNYGYTF
>TRBJ2-5|TRBV9|-|-
TGTGCCAGCAGCTCACAGGGAGGGCGAGAGACCCAGTACTTC
CASSSQGGRETQYF
>TRBJ2-7|TRBV19|TRBD2|-
TGTGCCAGTAGTAGCGGGACTAGCTACGCTGACGAGCAGTACTTC
CASSSGTSYADEQYF
>TRBJ2-7|TRBV4-1|-|once
TGCGCCAGCAGCCAAAACGGCGGCGAGCAGTACTTC
CASSQNGGEQYF
>TRBJ2-7|TRBV13|-|-
TGTGCCAGCAGCTTCGGACCCACCTACGAGCAGTACTTC
CASSFGPTYEQYF
>TRBJ2-1|TRBV29-1|-|-
TGCAGCGTTTTAGAGAGCTCCTACAATGAGCAGTTCTTC
CSVLESSYNEQFF
>TRBJ2-1|TRBV29-1|TRBD2|-
TGCAGCGTTGAAGGAGGTAGCGGGTTCTCCTACAATGAGCAGTTCTTC
CSVEGGSGFSYNEQFF
>TRBJ2-7|TRBV5-1|-|-
TGCGCCAGCAGGGGCACAGCCTACGAGCAGTACTTC
CASRGTAYEQYF
>TRBJ2-4|TRBV4-1|TRBD2|-
TGCGCCAGCAGCCACCCCGGACTAGCGGGGGAAAACATTCAGTACTTC
CASSHPGLAGENIQYF
>TRBJ1-2|TRBV14|-|-
TGTGCCAGCAGCCAACTGGACAGTAACTATGGCTACACCTTC
CASSQLDSNYGYTF
>TRBJ2-7|TRBV5-6|TRBD1|-
TGTGCCAGCGGATCTGGGGACAGCTTCTACGAGCAGTACTTC
CASGSGDSFYEQYF
>TRBJ2-1|TRBV19|TRBD2|-
TGTGCCAGTAGTATCCTAGCGGGGGGCCTCTACAATGAGCAGTTCTTC
CASSILAGGLYNEQFF
>TRBJ2-2|TRBV9|-|-
TGTGCCAGCAGGGAGGGAGAGGCCACCGGGGAGCTGTTTTTT
CASREGEATGELFF
>TRBJ1-2|TRBV5-1|-|-
TGCGCCAGCAGCTTCATAACGGGGGCGATCGATGGCTACACCTTC
CASSFITGAIDGYTF
>TRBJ2-7|TRBV7-9|-|-
TGTGCCAGCAGCTTAGTTAGAGAAAACTACGAGCAGTACTTC
CASSLVRENYEQYF
>TRBJ2-7|TRBV5-6|-|-
TGTGCCAGCAGCTTCCCAGGGAACGAGCAGTACTTC
CASSFPGNEQYF
>TRBJ2-2|TRBV7-9|TRBD2|-
TGTGCCAGCAGCATGACTAGCGTGGCCGGGGAGCTGTTTTTT
CASSMTSVAGELFF
>TRBJ2-7|TRBV6-1|TRBD1|-
TGTGCCAGCAGTGGCATGGACAGGGGGTACGAGCAGTACTTC
CASSGMDRGYEQYF
>TRBJ2-1|TRBV5-1|TRBD2|-
TGCGCCAGCAGCTTGGTACCAGCGGGAGAGTACAATGAGCAGTTCTTC
CASSLVPAGEYNEQFF
>TRBJ2-5|TRBV18|TRBD2|-
TGTGCCAGCTCAGGACTAGTTTCGGAGACCCAGTACTTC
CASSGLVSETQYF
>TRBJ2-7|TRBV6-1|-|-
TGTGCCAGCAGTGAAGTTGGGATCGGGGATGCCACGCACTTC
CASSEVGIGDATHF
>TRBJ2-5|TRBV27|-|-
TGTGCCAGCAGTTTATCCAGGGGGTCGGGAGTCTGGGAGACCCAGTACTTC
CASSLSRGSGVWETQYF
>TRBJ1-5|TRBV4-1|-|-
TGCGCCAGCAGCCAAGAGGGGGACGGCTACCAGCCCCAGCATTTT
CASSQEGDGYQPQHF
>TRBJ2-1|TRBV15|-|once
TGTGCCACCAGCAAGGAAAACGGAATCCAACAGGGCGATGAGCAGTTCTTC
CATSKENGIQQGDEQFF
>TRBJ2-5|TRBV5-1|TRBD2|-
TGCGCCAGCAGCTTTTCTCCAGCGGGAGAACAAGAGACCCAGTACTTC
CASSFSPAGEQETQYF
>TRBJ2-3|TRBV10-2|-|-
TGCGCCAGTAAAGGACCCACAGAACCCGACCGGAGCACAGATACGCAGTATTTT
CASKGPTEPDRSTDTQYF